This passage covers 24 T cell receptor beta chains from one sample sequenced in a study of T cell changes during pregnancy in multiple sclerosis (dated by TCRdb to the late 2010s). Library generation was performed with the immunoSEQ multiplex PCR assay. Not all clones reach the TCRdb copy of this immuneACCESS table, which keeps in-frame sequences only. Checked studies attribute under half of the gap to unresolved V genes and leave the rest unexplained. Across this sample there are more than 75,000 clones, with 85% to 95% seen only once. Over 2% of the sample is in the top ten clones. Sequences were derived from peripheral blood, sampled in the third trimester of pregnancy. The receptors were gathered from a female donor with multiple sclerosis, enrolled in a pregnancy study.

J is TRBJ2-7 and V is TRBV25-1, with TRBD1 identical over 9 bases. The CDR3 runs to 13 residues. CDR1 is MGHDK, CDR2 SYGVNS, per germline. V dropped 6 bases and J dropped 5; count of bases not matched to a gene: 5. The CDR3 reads CASRSTGGNEQYF. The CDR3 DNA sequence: TGTGCCAGCAGGTCGACAGGGGGAAACGAGCAGTACTTC.

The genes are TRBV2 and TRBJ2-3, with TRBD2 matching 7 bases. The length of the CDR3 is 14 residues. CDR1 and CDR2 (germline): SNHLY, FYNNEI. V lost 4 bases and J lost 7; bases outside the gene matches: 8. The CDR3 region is CASSGGTTGYTQYF. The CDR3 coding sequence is TGTGCCAGCAGTGGAGGGACTACCGGGTATACGCAGTATTTT.

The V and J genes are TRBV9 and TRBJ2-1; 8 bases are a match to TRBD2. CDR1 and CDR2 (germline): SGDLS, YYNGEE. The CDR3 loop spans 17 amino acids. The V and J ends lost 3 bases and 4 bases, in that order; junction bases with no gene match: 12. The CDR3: CASSEGDSGGGYNEQFF. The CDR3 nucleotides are TGTGCCAGCAGCGAGGGGGACTCCGGGGGGGGATACAATGAGCAGTTCTTC.

CDR3 amino acids: CASKRAGWADTQYF. CDR3 coding DNA: TGTGCCAGCAAGCGGGCAGGGTGGGCAGATACGCAGTATTTT. This chain links TRBV13 with TRBJ2-3, with D possibly matching TRBD2 (6 bases). Germline CDR1 reads PRHDT; CDR2 reads FYEKMQ (reference sequence). The V and J ends lost 7 bases and 4 bases respectively, with 15 bases between them. CDR3 length: 14 amino acids.

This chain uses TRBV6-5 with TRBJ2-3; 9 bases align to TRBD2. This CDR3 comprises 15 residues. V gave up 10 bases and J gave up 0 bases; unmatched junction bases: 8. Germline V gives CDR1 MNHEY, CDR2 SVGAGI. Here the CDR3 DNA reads TGTGCCACAAAGCCCAGCGGGGGGAGCACAGATACGCAGTATTTT. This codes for CATKPSGGSTDTQYF.

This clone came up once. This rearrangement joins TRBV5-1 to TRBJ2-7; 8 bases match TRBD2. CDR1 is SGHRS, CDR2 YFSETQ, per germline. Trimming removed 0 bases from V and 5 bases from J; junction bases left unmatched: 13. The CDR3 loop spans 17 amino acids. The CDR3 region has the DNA TGCGCCAGCAGCTTGGCCGGCTCGGGGGGGTACATGGACGAGCAGTACTTC. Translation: CASSLAGSGGYMDEQYF.

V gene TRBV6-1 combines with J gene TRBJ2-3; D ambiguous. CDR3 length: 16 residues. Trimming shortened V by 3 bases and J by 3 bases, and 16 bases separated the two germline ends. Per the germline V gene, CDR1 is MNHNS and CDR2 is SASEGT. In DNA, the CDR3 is TGTGCCAGCAGTGATTACAGAGAATTGGCAACAGATACGCAGTATTTT. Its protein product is CASSDYRELATDTQYF.

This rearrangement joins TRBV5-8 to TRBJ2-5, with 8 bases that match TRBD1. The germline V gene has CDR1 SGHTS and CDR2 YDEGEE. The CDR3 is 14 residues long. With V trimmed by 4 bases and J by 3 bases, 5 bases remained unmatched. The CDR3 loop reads CASSAGQAKETQYF. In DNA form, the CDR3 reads TGTGCCAGCAGCGCGGGACAGGCGAAAGAGACCCAGTACTTC.

CDR3: CASSFNSLNTEAFF. In DNA, the CDR3 is TGTGCCAGCAGTTTTAACAGCCTTAACACTGAAGCTTTCTTT. The rearrangement links TRBV27 to TRBJ1-1, with D uncertain. This CDR3 is 14 amino acids long. Between the trimmed V and J ends, which lost 3 bases and 2 bases, there was a span of 10 bases. CDR1 and CDR2 (germline): MNHEY, SMNVEV (reference sequence).

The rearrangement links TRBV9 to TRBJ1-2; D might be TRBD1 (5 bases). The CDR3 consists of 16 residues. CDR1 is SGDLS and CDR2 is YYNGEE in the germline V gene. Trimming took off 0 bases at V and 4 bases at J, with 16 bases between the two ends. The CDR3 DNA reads TGTGCCAGCAGCGTAGGCCAGGGTCGGGTGGGCTATGGCTACACCTTC. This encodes CASSVGQGRVGYGYTF.

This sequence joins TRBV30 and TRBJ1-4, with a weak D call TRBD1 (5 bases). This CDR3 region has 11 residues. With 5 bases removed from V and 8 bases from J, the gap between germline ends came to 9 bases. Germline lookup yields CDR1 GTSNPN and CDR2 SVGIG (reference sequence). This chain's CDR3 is CAWGAGEKLFF. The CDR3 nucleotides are TGTGCCTGGGGGGCGGGGGAAAAACTGTTTTTT.

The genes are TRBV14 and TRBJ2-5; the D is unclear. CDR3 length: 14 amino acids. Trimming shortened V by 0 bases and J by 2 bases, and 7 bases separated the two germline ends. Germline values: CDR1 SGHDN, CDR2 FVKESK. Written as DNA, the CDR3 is TGTGCCAGCAGCCAAGATCTCAGACAAGAGACCCAGTACTTC. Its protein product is CASSQDLRQETQYF.

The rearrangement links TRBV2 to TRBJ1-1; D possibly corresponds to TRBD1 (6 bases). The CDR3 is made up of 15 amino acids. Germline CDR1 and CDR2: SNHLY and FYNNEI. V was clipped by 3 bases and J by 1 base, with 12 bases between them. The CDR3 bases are TGTGCCAGCAGTGAGGGACACCCAGGGAACACTGAAGCTTTCTTT. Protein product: CASSEGHPGNTEAFF.

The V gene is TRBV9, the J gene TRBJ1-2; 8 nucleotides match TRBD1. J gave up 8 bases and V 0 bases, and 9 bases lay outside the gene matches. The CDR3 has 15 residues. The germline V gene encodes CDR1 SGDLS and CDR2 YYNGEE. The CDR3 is CASSVEGWTGRGYTF. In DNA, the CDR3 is TGTGCCAGCAGCGTAGAGGGGTGGACAGGGAGAGGCTACACCTTC.

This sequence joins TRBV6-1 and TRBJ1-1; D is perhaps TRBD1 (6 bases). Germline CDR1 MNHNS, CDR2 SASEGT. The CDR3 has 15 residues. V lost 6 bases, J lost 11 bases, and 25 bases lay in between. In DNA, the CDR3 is TGTGCCAGCAGCGGAAAGGGGGTACAGCGCGTCGTGGCTTTCTTT. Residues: CASSGKGVQRVVAFF.

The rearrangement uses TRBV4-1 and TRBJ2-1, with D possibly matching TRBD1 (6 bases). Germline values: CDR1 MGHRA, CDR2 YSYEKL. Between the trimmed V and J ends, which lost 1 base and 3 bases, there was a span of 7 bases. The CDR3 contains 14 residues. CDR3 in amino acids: CASSQGQVYNEQFF. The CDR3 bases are TGCGCCAGCAGCCAAGGACAGGTCTACAATGAGCAGTTCTTC.

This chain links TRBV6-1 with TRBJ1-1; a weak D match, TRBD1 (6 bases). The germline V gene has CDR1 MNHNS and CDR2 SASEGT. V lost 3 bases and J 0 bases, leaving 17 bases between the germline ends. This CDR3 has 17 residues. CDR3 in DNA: TGTGCCAGCAGTGAGTCGGCCCCACAGGGTATGAACACTGAAGCTTTCTTT. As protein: CASSESAPQGMNTEAFF.

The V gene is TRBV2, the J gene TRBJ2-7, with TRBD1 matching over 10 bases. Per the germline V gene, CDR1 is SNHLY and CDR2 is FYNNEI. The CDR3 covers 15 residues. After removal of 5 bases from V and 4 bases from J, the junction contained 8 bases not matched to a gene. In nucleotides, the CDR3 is TGTGCCAGCAGTCAGACAGGGGGCGCGGGTTACGAGCAGTACTTC. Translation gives CASSQTGGAGYEQYF.

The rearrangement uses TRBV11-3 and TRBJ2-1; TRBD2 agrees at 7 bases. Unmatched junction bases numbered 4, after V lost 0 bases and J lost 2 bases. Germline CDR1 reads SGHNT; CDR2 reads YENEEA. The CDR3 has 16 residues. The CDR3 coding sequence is TGTGCCAGCAGCTTAGACGGCGGGGGTACCTACAATGAGCAGTTCTTC. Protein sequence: CASSLDGGGTYNEQFF.

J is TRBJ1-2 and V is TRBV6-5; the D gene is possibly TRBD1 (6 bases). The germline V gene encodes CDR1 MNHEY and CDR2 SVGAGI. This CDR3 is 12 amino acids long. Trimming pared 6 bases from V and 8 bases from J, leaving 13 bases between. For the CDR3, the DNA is TGTGCCAGCAGACTAAAGGGGGAGGGCTACACCTTC. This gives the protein CASRLKGEGYTF.

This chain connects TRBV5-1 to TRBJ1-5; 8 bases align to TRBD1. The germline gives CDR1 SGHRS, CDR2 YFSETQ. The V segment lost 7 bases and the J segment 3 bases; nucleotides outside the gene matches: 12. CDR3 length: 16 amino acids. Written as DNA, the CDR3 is TGCGCCAGCTGGACAGGGCTGGAGGGGGTCAATCAGCCCCAGCATTTT. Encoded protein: CASWTGLEGVNQPQHF.

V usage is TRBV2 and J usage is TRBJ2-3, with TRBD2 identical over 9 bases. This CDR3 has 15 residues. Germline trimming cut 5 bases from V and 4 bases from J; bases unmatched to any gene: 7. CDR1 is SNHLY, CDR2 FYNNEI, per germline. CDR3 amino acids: CASSLGGGAADTQYF. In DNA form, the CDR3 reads TGTGCCAGCAGTTTAGGCGGGGGGGCCGCAGATACGCAGTATTTT.

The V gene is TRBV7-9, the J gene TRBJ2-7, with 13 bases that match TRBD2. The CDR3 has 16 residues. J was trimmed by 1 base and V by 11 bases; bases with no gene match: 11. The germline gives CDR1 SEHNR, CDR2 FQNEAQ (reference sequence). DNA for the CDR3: TGTGCCGGGGGGGACAGGACTAGCGGGGGATCCTACGAGCAGTACTTC. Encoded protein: CAGGDRTSGGSYEQYF. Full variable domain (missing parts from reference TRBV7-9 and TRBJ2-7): DTGVSQNPRHKITKRGQNVTFRCDPISEHNRLYWYRQTLGQGPEFLTYFQNEAQLEKSRLLSDRFSAERPKGSFSTLEIQRTEQGDSAMYLCAGGDRTSGGSYEQYFGPGTRLTVT.

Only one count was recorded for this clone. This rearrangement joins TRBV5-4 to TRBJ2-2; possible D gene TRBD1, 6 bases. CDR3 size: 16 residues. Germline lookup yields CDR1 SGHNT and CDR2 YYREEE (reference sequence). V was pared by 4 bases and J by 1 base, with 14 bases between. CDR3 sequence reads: CASSPASGVNTGELFF. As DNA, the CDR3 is TGTGCCAGCAGCCCGGCGTCAGGGGTGAACACCGGGGAGCTGTTTTTT.